A single sample is the source of the 6 T cell receptor beta chains below, sequenced in a study of metastatic and nonmetastatic thyroid tumors. TCRdb reprocessed the PCR reads via MiXCR. The repertoire has 15,000 to 20,000 clones, roughly 36% of them found once; the top ten carry over 8%. No patient had received any treatment before thyroid surgery. The sequenced material came from tumor tissue. The receptors were sampled from a male donor with papillary thyroid cancer or a benign thyroid nodule (not recorded which). Some clones in this sample may be carry-over from other donors' samples.

The CDR3 DNA sequence: TGCAGTGCAGTCCCGGGACAATACTTC. Translating it yields CSAVPGQYF. V gene TRBV20-1 combines with J gene TRBJ2-7; a weak D match, TRBD1 (6 bases). The CDR3 is 9 residues long. The germline V and J ends were trimmed by 6 bases and 13 bases, with 13 bases remaining between them. The germline CDR1 and CDR2 sequences are DFQATT and SNEGSKA (reference sequence).

This clone was observed many times. This chain links TRBV6-1 with TRBJ2-3; D possibly corresponds to TRBD1 (5 bases). Germline CDR1 reads MNHNS; CDR2 reads SASEGT. V was clipped by 6 bases and J by 3 bases, with 10 bases between them. The CDR3 runs 13 residues. The CDR3 nucleotides read TGTGCCAGCAGACAGGACGGAACAGATACGCAGTATTTT. Translation gives CASRQDGTDTQYF.

The table lists this clone with a few counts. This chain uses TRBV6-1 with TRBJ2-7; tentatively, D is TRBD1 or TRBD2 (6 bases each). Germline CDR1 reads MNHNS; CDR2 reads SASEGT. Between the trimmed V and J ends, which lost 8 bases and 2 bases, there was a span of 16 bases. There are 14 residues in the CDR3. This CDR3 is CASRRGVVAYEQYF. The CDR3 DNA sequence: TGTGCCAGCCGGAGGGGGGTCGTCGCCTACGAGCAGTACTTC.

This clone has a handful of counts. The J gene is TRBJ1-5, the V gene TRBV28; 7 nucleotides match TRBD1. CDR1 is MDHEN and CDR2 is SYDVKM in the germline V gene. The V segment lost 4 bases and the J segment 4 bases; nucleotides outside the gene matches: 13. CDR3 length: 17 residues. The CDR3 loop reads CASSSGTAQSYNQPQHF. In DNA form, the CDR3 reads TGTGCCAGCAGTTCAGGGACAGCGCAGAGTTATAATCAGCCCCAGCATTTT.

On this clone itself: The germline gene is not matched at one end of the junction; a read error may be the cause. The chain has TRBV20-1 and TRBJ1-6, with no clear D. Germline CDR1 and CDR2: DFQATT and SNEGSKA (reference sequence). The CDR3 consists of 15 residues. The CDR3 DNA sequence: TGCCGTGCTAGAGGCCTCGCCTCCTATAATTCACCCCTCCACTTT. Translated: CRARGLASYNSPLHF.

The chain uses TRBV2 and TRBJ2-1, with 14 bases aligning to TRBD2. The CDR3 contains 17 residues. The J segment lost 7 bases and the V segment lost 5 bases, leaving 10 bases of the junction unmatched. The germline V gene encodes CDR1 SNHLY and CDR2 FYNNEI. CDR3 loop: CASSQTRGLAGGNEQFF. Here the CDR3 DNA reads TGTGCCAGCAGTCAAACCCGAGGACTAGCGGGAGGTAATGAGCAGTTCTTC.